The TCR beta chain under discussion was sequenced for a study of post-analysis software for immune sequencing data. Findings and caveats of the study: TRBV5-6, TRBV5-1 and TRBV20-1 were among about 5 TRBV segments more frequent in patients than controls. Among multiple sclerosis patients, normalized Chao1 diversity was significantly below that of controls.

Trimming took 2 bases from V and 5 from J, leaving 14 bases between them. The CDR3 extends over 14 amino acids. CDR1 is SGHRS, CDR2 YFSETQ, per germline. Comment on this clonotype: The antigen remains unidentified.

Prepared libraries of TCR beta cDNA carried unique molecular identifiers. Input of about 0.85 to 10 million T cells yielded 500,000 to 650,000 cDNA molecules. TCRdb reanalysed the PCR reads using MiXCR and keeps one entry per CDR3 protein. Of about 820,000 distinct CDR3 sequences listed, roughly 50% are singletons. The rearrangement links TRBV5-1 to TRBJ2-7; D possibly corresponds to TRBD1 (6 bases). Sequenced input: blood. The origin of this receptor is a girl aged 5-17 years with multiple sclerosis. In DNA, the CDR3 is TGCGCCAGCAGCTTTTCCGGACAGAAACACGAGCAGTACTTC. Protein sequence: CASSFSGQKHEQYF.